This T cell receptor (beta chain) was documented in a study of blood T cell repertoires in COVID-19. Study details: Whether acute or convalescent, the COVID-19 samples came from the United States, Italy and Spain. The cDNA or gDNA used as material had been derived from T cells, B-cell-depleted T cells, or PBMCs.

Trimming took 5 bases from V and 6 from J; bases not matched to a gene: 9. There are 15 residues in the CDR3. Germline CDR1 SEHNR, CDR2 FQNEAQ (reference sequence). As processed by the authors: Reference gene primer amplification in the assay estimated nucleated cell counts. Assay: immunoSEQ multiplex PCR; the TCRdb copy retains only in-frame clones and omits some. V and J calls and clone size follow that table, whereas D and trimming were derived from the DNA. The sample includes 300,000 to 400,000 clones, 90% of them seen just once. Study members were between about 18 and 95 years old and lived in 25 or so US regions.

This chain uses TRBV7-9 with TRBJ1-5, with 8 nucleotides matching TRBD1. The receptor was derived from a man in his fifties or sixties who had recovered from COVID-19. The material sequenced was PBMCs or T cells enriched from blood (not recorded which). The CDR3 here is CASSPDRVVGQPQHF. The DNA for the CDR3 is TGTGCCAGCAGCCCGGACAGGGTTGTGGGTCAGCCCCAGCATTTT.